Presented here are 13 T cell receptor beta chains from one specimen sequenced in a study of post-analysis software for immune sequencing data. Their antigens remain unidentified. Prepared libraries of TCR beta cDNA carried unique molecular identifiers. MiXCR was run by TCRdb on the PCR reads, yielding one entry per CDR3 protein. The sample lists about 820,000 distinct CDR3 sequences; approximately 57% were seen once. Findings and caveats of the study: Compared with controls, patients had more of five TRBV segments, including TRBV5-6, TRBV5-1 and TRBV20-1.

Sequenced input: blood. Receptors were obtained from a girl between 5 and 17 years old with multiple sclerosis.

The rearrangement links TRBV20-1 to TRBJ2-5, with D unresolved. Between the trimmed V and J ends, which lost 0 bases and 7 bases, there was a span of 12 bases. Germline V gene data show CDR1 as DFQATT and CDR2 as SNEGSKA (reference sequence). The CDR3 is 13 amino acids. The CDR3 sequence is CSARDRPSGTQYF. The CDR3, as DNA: TGCAGTGCTAGAGATCGCCCTTCGGGGACCCAGTACTTC.

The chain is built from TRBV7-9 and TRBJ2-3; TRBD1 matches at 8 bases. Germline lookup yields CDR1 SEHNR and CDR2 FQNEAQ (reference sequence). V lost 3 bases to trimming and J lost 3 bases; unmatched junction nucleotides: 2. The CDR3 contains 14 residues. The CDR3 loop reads CASSLDRETDTQYF. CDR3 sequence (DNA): TGTGCCAGCAGCTTGGACAGGGAGACAGATACGCAGTATTTT. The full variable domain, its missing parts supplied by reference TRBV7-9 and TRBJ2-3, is DTGVSQNPRHKITKRGQNVTFRCDPISEHNRLYWYRQTLGQGPEFLTYFQNEAQLEKSRLLSDRFSAERPKGSFSTLEIQRTEQGDSAMYLCASSLDRETDTQYFGPGTRLTVL.

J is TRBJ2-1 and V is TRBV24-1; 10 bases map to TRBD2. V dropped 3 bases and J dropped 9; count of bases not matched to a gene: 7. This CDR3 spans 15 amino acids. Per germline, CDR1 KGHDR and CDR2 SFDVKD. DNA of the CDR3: TGTGCCACCAGTGATCCTAGCGGGAGATCTGGTGAGCAGTTCTTC. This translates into CATSDPSGRSGEQFF.

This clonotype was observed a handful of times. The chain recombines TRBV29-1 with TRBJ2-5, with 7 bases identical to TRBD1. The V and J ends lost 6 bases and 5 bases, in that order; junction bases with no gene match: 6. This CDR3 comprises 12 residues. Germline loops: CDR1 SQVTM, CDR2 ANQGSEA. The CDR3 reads CSVGARGETQYF. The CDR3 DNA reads TGCAGCGTGGGGGCCAGGGGGGAGACCCAGTACTTC.

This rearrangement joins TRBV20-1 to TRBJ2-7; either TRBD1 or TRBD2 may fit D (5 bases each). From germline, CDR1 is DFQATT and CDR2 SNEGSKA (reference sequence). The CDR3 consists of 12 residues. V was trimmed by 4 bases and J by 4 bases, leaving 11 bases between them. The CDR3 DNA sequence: TGCAGTGCTAAAATCGGGGCGTACGAGCAGTACTTC. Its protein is CSAKIGAYEQYF.

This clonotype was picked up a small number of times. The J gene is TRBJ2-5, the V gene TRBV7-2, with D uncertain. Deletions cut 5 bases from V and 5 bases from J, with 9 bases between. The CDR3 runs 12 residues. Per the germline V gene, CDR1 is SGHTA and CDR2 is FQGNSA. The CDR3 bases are TGTGCCAGCAGCCCCCTTCTGGAGACCCAGTACTTC. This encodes CASSPLLETQYF.

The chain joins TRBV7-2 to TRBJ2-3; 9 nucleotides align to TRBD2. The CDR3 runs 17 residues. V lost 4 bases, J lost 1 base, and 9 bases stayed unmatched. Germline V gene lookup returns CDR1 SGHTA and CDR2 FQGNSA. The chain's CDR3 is CASSSRTTSGRTDTQYF. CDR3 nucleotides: TGTGCCAGCAGCTCGAGGACGACTAGCGGACGCACAGATACGCAGTATTTT.

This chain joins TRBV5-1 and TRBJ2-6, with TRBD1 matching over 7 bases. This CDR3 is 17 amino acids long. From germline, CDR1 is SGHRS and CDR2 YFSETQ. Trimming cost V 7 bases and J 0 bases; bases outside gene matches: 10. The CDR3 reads CASDRDSVISGANVLTF. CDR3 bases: TGCGCCAGCGACCGGGACAGTGTCATCTCTGGGGCCAACGTCCTGACTTTC.

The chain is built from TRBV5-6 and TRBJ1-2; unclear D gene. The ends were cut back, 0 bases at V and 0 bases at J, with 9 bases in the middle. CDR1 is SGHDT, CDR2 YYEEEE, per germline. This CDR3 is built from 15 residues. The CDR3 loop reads CASSLVDWANYGYTF. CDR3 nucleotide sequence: TGTGCCAGCAGCTTGGTTGATTGGGCTAACTATGGCTACACCTTC.

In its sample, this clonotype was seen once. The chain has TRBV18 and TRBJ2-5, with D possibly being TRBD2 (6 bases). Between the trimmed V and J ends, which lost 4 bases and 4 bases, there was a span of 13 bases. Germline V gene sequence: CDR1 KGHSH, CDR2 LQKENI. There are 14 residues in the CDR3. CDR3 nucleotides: TGTGCCAGCTCACATGCGGGGAGGCGAGAGACCCAGTACTTC. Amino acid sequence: CASSHAGRRETQYF.

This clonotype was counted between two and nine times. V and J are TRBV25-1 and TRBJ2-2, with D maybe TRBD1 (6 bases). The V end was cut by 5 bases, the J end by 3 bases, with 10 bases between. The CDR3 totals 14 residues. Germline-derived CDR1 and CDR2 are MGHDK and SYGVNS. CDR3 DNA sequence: TGTGCCAGCAGTCCCCGACAGGACACCGGGGAGCTGTTTTTT. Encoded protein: CASSPRQDTGELFF. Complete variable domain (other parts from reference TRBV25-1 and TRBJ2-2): EADIYQTPRYLVIGTGKKITLECSQTMGHDKMYWYQQDPGMELHLIHYSYGVNSTEKGDLSSESTVSRIRTEHFPLTLESARPSHTSQYLCASSPRQDTGELFFGEGSRLTVL.

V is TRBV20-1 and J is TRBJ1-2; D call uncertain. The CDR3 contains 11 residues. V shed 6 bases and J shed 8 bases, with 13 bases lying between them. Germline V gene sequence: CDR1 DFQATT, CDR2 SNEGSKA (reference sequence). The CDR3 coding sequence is TGCAGTGCCGCCTTTGCGGCAGGCTACACCTTC. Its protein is CSAAFAAGYTF.

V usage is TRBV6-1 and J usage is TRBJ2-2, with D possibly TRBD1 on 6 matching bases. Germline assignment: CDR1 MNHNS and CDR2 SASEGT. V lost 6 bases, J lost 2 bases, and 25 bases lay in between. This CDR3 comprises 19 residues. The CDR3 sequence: CASSPPGPERTANTGELFF. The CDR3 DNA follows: TGTGCCAGCAGCCCTCCGGGGCCTGAGCGGACAGCTAACACCGGGGAGCTGTTTTTT.